This TCR beta chain was identified in a study of blood T cell repertoires in COVID-19. Profiling relied on immunoSEQ multiplex PCR, and the TCRdb table lists in-frame clones only, not all of them. The table has roughly 250,000 clones, about 86% seen once. Participant-reported clinical history was the basis for cohort assignment. This CDR3 region has 13 residues. Per germline, CDR1 MNHEY and CDR2 SVGAGI. The V gene end was trimmed by 5 bases and the J gene end by 8 bases; junction bases not matched to a gene: 7. Sequencing was performed on PBMCs or T cells enriched from blood (not recorded which). The receptor's source is a woman aged 40 to 50 with acute COVID-19. The genes are TRBV6-5 and TRBJ1-2; TRBD1 matches at 8 bases. CDR3 in amino acids: CASSPQGARGYTF. CDR3 DNA sequence: TGTGCCAGCAGTCCGCAGGGGGCTCGAGGCTACACCTTC.